This T cell receptor (beta chain) was documented in a study of PD-1 blockade in classical Hodgkin lymphoma. Notes on the study in general: Newly diagnosed and completely responding patients shared comparable baseline diversity. Reports described newly diagnosed patients as having lower baseline TCR diversity than healthy donors.

Assay used: immunoSEQ multiplex PCR; TCRdb lists only in-frame clones, some missing. Of around 13,000 clones listed, more than 65% are singletons. Notes on this clone: Its specificity is not known.

Brentuximab vedotin exposure varied among the patients, all of whom had relapsed after autologous stem cell transplantation. CD8+ T cell isolation from thawed PBMCs was performed by magnetic negative selection. Patients had relapsed/refractory classical Hodgkin lymphoma with complete response, partial response or progressive disease as best response. CDR1 is SGDLS, CDR2 YYNGEE, per germline. V lost 0 bases, J lost 3 bases, and 14 bases lay in between. This CDR3 has 16 residues. This chain connects TRBV9 to TRBJ2-3; perhaps TRBD2 as D (7 bases). The sequencing used CD8+ T cells from blood, collected at baseline. This clonotype originated in a human donor with classical Hodgkin lymphoma. The CDR3 spells CASSVDGGGATDTQYF. The CDR3 DNA is TGTGCCAGCAGCGTAGATGGAGGGGGGGCAACAGATACGCAGTATTTT. Together with reference TRBV9 and TRBJ2-3, the CDR3 gives the full variable domain: DSGVTQTPKHLITATGQRVTLRCSPRSGDLSVYWYQQSLDQGLQFLIQYYNGEERAKGNILERFSAQQFPDLHSELNLSSLELGDSALYFCASSVDGGGATDTQYFGPGTRLTVL.